One and the same sample provided the 27 T cell receptor beta chains below, sequenced in a study of blood T cell repertoires in COVID-19. Using immunoSEQ multiplex PCR, the repertoire was profiled, and TCRdb retains in-frame clones only, with some absent. Here the sample spans some 50,000 clones, about nine tenths being singletons. The material sequenced was peripheral blood. The receptors were sampled from a human donor in a cohort sampled during active COVID-19.

This chain uses TRBV5-4 with TRBJ1-1; 11 bases line up with TRBD1. The J segment lost 5 bases and the V segment lost 5 bases, leaving 8 bases of the junction unmatched. This CDR3 region has 15 residues. In germline, CDR1 is SGHNT, CDR2 YYREEE (reference sequence). Here the CDR3 DNA reads TGTGCCAGCAGGTCTGAGGGACAGGGGGGAACTGAAGCTTTCTTT. Residues: CASRSEGQGGTEAFF. Looking up the rest from reference TRBV5-4 and TRBJ1-1 gives the full variable domain: ETGVTQSPTHLIKTRGQQVTLRCSSQSGHNTVSWYQQALGQGPQFIFQYYREEENGRGNFPPRFSGLQFPNYSSELNVNALELDDSALYLCASRSEGQGGTEAFFGQGTRLTVV.

The rearrangement uses TRBV5-1 and TRBJ1-3; TRBD1 aligns across 8 bases. After removal of 4 bases from V and 4 bases from J, the junction contained 4 bases not matched to a gene. The CDR3 spans 14 residues. From germline, CDR1 is SGHRS and CDR2 YFSETQ. The CDR3 loop reads CASSDTGGGNTIYF. CDR3 nucleotide sequence: TGCGCCAGCAGCGACACAGGGGGGGGAAACACCATATATTTT.

The V gene is TRBV19, the J gene TRBJ1-1, with D possibly being TRBD1 (5 bases). The CDR3 sequence is 15 residues long. Germline CDR1 is LNHDA and CDR2 is SQIVND (reference sequence). V dropped 2 bases and J dropped 0 bases, with 10 bases sitting between them. This CDR3 is CASSITGLMNTEAFF. DNA for the CDR3: TGTGCCAGTAGTATAACAGGACTAATGAACACTGAAGCTTTCTTT.

This chain uses TRBV19 with TRBJ1-1, with 10 bases lining up with TRBD1. Germline V lookup: CDR1 LNHDA, CDR2 SQIVND (reference sequence). V was clipped by 7 bases and J by 6 bases; unmatched bases: 8. This CDR3 region has 14 residues. The CDR3 reads CASTPDRGKSEAFF. The CDR3 DNA sequence: TGTGCCAGTACCCCGGACAGGGGGAAGTCTGAAGCTTTCTTT.

This clone is labeled as large. The V and J genes are TRBV19 and TRBJ2-1; possible D gene TRBD2, 6 bases. V was pared by 5 bases and J by 5 bases, with 10 bases between. This CDR3 comprises 13 residues. Germline loops: CDR1 LNHDA, CDR2 SQIVND (reference sequence). The CDR3 DNA is TGTGCCAGTAGTTTAGGGAGGAACAATGAGCAGTTCTTC. Translated, it gives CASSLGRNNEQFF.

This chain links TRBV18 with TRBJ1-1; possible D gene TRBD1, 5 bases. This CDR3 has 14 amino acids. The germline V gene has CDR1 KGHSH and CDR2 LQKENI. V was shortened by 1 base and J by 4 bases, with 10 bases between the two germline ends. The CDR3 sequence is CASSPQGSATEAFF. The CDR3 DNA sequence: TGTGCCAGCTCACCACAGGGGTCCGCCACTGAAGCTTTCTTT.

The V gene is TRBV10-1, the J gene TRBJ2-5, with D unresolved. This CDR3 contains 14 residues. V was trimmed by 0 bases and J by 7 bases, leaving 12 bases between them. Per the germline V gene, CDR1 is WNHNN and CDR2 is SYGVQD (reference sequence). The CDR3 loop reads CASSESVTVGTQYF. The CDR3 DNA follows: TGCGCCAGCAGTGAGTCGGTCACCGTCGGGACCCAGTACTTC.

The chain recombines TRBV7-2 with TRBJ1-3; no firm D call. Looked up from germline, CDR1 is SGHTA and CDR2 is FQGNSA. Trimming removed 4 bases from V and 0 bases from J, with 10 bases in between. The CDR3 is made up of 15 amino acids. The CDR3 region has the DNA TGTGCCAGCAGCTCTGTTCGAGGCTCTGGAAACACCATATATTTT. This encodes CASSSVRGSGNTIYF.

The V call is TRBV5-1, the J call TRBJ1-6; D remains unclear. Germline assignment: CDR1 SGHRS and CDR2 YFSETQ. The CDR3 runs 15 residues. Trimming cost V 4 bases and J 3 bases, with 11 bases left between them. The CDR3 DNA is TGCGCCAGCAGCCGAGGACTGGACTATAATTCACCCCTCCACTTT. Translating it yields CASSRGLDYNSPLHF. Full variable domain (missing parts from reference TRBV5-1 and TRBJ1-6): KAGVTQTPRYLIKTRGQQVTLSCSPISGHRSVSWYQQTPGQGLQFLFEYFSETQRNKGNFPGRFSGRQFSNSRSEMNVSTLELGDSALYLCASSRGLDYNSPLHFGNGTRLTVT.

The rearrangement joins TRBV3-1 (or the pseudogene TRBV3-2) to TRBJ1-6, with D unclear. The germline V gene has CDR1 LGHDT and CDR2 YNNKEL (reference sequence). Trimming took 1 base from V and 10 from J, leaving 14 bases between them. The CDR3 has 15 amino acids. The chain's CDR3 is CASSQGGGEHSPLHF. The CDR3 nucleotides read TGTGCCAGCAGCCAAGGAGGTGGGGAGCACTCACCCCTCCACTTT.

CDR3 sequence reads: CASSQTTGAGYEQYF. The DNA of the CDR3 is TGCGCCAGCAGCCAGACGACAGGGGCAGGGTACGAGCAGTACTTC. The chain carries TRBV4-1 and TRBJ2-7, with 8 bases that match TRBD1. There are 15 residues in the CDR3. J lost 4 bases, V lost 3 bases, and 8 bases had no gene match. Germline lookup yields CDR1 MGHRA and CDR2 YSYEKL.

This clone was counted a single time. The chain uses TRBV7-8 and TRBJ2-5, with D possibly being TRBD1 (5 bases). With 3 bases removed from V and 5 bases from J, the gap between germline ends came to 10 bases. CDR1 is SGHVS and CDR2 is FQNEAQ in the germline V gene. The CDR3 covers 13 residues. CDR3 nucleotides: TGTGCCAGCAGCTTCCTCTCAGGGGAGACCCAGTACTTC. This gives the protein CASSFLSGETQYF.

The chain recombines TRBV9 with TRBJ1-3; 8 bases fit TRBD1. The V gene end was trimmed by 2 bases and the J gene end by 4 bases; junction bases not matched to a gene: 5. Germline V gene data show CDR1 as SGDLS and CDR2 as YYNGEE. The CDR3 consists of 15 residues. The CDR3 is CASSVGGTGGNTIYF. The DNA for the CDR3 is TGTGCCAGCAGCGTGGGGGGGACAGGAGGAAACACCATATATTTT.

CDR3 sequence (DNA): TGTGCCTGGAGTGTGGGACTAGCGGGAGGCTCCTACGAGCAGTACTTC. This codes for CAWSVGLAGGSYEQYF. The J gene is TRBJ2-7, the V gene TRBV30; TRBD2 aligns across 15 bases. Germline-derived CDR1 and CDR2 are GTSNPN and SVGIG (reference sequence). The J segment lost 0 bases and the V segment lost 0 bases, leaving 0 bases of the junction unmatched. There are 16 residues in the CDR3.

The chain carries TRBV11-3 and TRBJ2-2, with TRBD1 matching over 7 bases. CDR3 length equals 12 residues. CDR1 is SGHNT and CDR2 is YENEEA in the germline V gene. The V segment lost 8 bases and the J segment 5 bases; nucleotides outside the gene matches: 2. CDR3 protein: CASEGATGELFF. The DNA for the CDR3 is TGTGCCAGCGAGGGGGCGACCGGGGAGCTGTTTTTT.

V usage is TRBV10-3 and J usage is TRBJ2-7, with 8 bases matching TRBD2. This CDR3 is built from 17 residues. V was pared by 2 bases and J by 1 base, with 10 bases of the junction left unmatched. The germline V gene has CDR1 ENHRY and CDR2 SYGVKD. DNA of the CDR3: TGTGCCATCAGTGAGCCGGGAGCGGGGGAGCGATCCTACGAGCAGTACTTC. Translated: CAISEPGAGERSYEQYF.

This chain joins TRBV29-1 and TRBJ2-7; 13 nucleotides align to TRBD2. Germline V lookup: CDR1 SQVTM, CDR2 ANQGSEA. The junction had 5 bases not matched to a gene; V was cut back by 6 bases and J by 3 bases. CDR3 size: 14 residues. The CDR3 region is CSVRTSGSFYEQYF. Here the CDR3 DNA reads TGCAGCGTGCGGACTAGCGGGAGTTTCTACGAGCAGTACTTC.

The gene calls are TRBV10-1 and TRBJ2-1; 13 bases are a match to TRBD2. Looked up from germline, CDR1 is WNHNN and CDR2 is SYGVQD (reference sequence). The junction had 4 bases not matched to a gene; V was cut back by 6 bases and J by 8 bases. The CDR3 loop spans 14 amino acids. The CDR3 DNA is TGCGCCAGCAGCTGGACTAGCGGGAGCGATGAGCAGTTCTTC. Translation: CASSWTSGSDEQFF.

The chain recombines TRBV6-5 with TRBJ2-2; a weak D match, TRBD2 (6 bases). Trimming stripped 5 bases from V and 5 bases from J, with 6 bases between. Germline CDR1 and CDR2: MNHEY and SVGAGI. CDR3 length equals 12 residues. DNA for the CDR3: TGTGCCAGCAGTCGGGAGACCGGGGAGCTGTTTTTT. Its translation: CASSRETGELFF.

This chain connects TRBV10-3 to TRBJ2-5, with 7 bases fitting TRBD2. The germline CDR1 and CDR2 sequences are ENHRY and SYGVKD. After removal of 0 bases from V and 7 bases from J, the junction contained 17 bases not matched to a gene. This CDR3 has 18 amino acids. The CDR3 here is CAISESRAGSSDLGTQYF. DNA for the CDR3: TGTGCCATCAGTGAGTCCAGAGCGGGGTCATCAGATTTGGGGACCCAGTACTTC.

CDR3 loop: CASSIRTGPLEQYF. CDR3 sequence (DNA): TGTGCCAGCAGCATTAGGACAGGGCCCCTCGAGCAGTACTTC. V is TRBV11-2 and J is TRBJ2-7; 8 bases map to TRBD1. Trimming at V came to 5 bases and at J to 6 bases, leaving 9 bases not matched to a gene. CDR3 length equals 14 residues. Germline V gene data show CDR1 as SGHAT and CDR2 as FQNNGV.

This rearrangement joins TRBV9 to TRBJ2-1, with D possibly being TRBD2 (6 bases). Deletions cut 2 bases from V and 0 bases from J, with 12 bases between. The CDR3 consists of 16 residues. The germline gives CDR1 SGDLS, CDR2 YYNGEE. The DNA of the CDR3 is TGTGCCAGCAGCGTCGACGGGAGAAGCTCCTACAATGAGCAGTTCTTC. Translated: CASSVDGRSSYNEQFF.

The gene calls are TRBV13 and TRBJ2-5; 12 bases map to TRBD2. V lost 2 bases to trimming and J lost 5 bases; unmatched junction nucleotides: 3. Germline CDR1 reads PRHDT; CDR2 reads FYEKMQ (reference sequence). The length of the CDR3 is 15 residues. The CDR3 nucleotides are TGTGCCAGCAGCTTACTAGCGGGGGGGGCTGAGACCCAGTACTTC. As protein: CASSLLAGGAETQYF.

This sequence joins TRBV7-2 and TRBJ2-7; D perhaps matches TRBD2 (5 bases). Trimming pared 1 base from V and 1 base from J, leaving 8 bases between. The CDR3 is 14 residues long. Germline V gene data show CDR1 as SGHTA and CDR2 as FQGNSA. The chain's CDR3 is CASSLVTGSYEQYF. CDR3 coding DNA: TGTGCCAGCAGCTTAGTGACGGGGTCCTACGAGCAGTACTTC.

The chain couples TRBV7-2 to TRBJ2-7, with 7 bases fitting TRBD1. V lost 5 bases to trimming and J lost 5 bases; unmatched junction nucleotides: 9. The germline V gene encodes CDR1 SGHTA and CDR2 FQGNSA. This CDR3 contains 14 residues. CDR3 protein: CASSARQGSDEQYF. The CDR3 DNA is TGTGCCAGCAGCGCCCGACAGGGTTCCGACGAGCAGTACTTC.

This clone occurred once. The V call is TRBV29-1, the J call TRBJ2-3, with 11 bases lining up with TRBD2. Per germline, CDR1 SQVTM and CDR2 ANQGSEA. Germline trimming cut 4 bases from V and 4 bases from J; bases unmatched to any gene: 13. This CDR3 region has 17 residues. The CDR3 protein is CSVAGLAGGPPPDTQYF. Here the CDR3 DNA reads TGCAGCGTTGCTGGGCTAGCGGGAGGTCCCCCGCCAGATACGCAGTATTTT.

The chain carries TRBV2 and TRBJ1-1; D uncertain. Germline CDR1 is SNHLY and CDR2 is FYNNEI. The CDR3 is 15 amino acids. Trimming left V 5 bases short and J 5 bases short, with 18 bases between. CDR3 coding DNA: TGTGCCAGCAGTTCGGGGTGGGCAGGTTCTACTGAAGCTTTCTTT. Its protein is CASSSGWAGSTEAFF.